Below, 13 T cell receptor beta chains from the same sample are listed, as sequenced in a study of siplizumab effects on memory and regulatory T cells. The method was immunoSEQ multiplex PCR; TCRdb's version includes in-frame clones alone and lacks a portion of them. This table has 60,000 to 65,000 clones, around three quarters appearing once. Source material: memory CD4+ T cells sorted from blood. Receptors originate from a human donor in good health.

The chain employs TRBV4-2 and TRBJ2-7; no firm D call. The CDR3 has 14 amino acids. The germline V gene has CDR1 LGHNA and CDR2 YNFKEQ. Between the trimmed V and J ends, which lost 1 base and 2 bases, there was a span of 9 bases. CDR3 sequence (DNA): TGTGCCAGCAGCCAAGGGGTACCACCCTACGAGCAGTACTTC. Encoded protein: CASSQGVPPYEQYF.

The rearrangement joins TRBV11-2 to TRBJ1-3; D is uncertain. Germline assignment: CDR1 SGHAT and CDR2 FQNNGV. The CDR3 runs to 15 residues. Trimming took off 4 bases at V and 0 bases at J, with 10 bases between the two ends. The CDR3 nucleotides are TGTGCCAGCAGCTCCCTCCATAGCTCTGGAAACACCATATATTTT. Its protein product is CASSSLHSSGNTIYF.

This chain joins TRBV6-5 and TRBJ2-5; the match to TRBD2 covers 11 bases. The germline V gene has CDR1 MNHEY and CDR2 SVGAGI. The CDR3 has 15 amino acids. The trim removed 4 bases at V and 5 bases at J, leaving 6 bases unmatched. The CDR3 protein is CASSFSGGAGETQYF. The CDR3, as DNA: TGTGCCAGCAGTTTTAGCGGGGGGGCAGGGGAGACCCAGTACTTC.

The CDR3 here is CASTLSAGGRSTIYF. The CDR3 nucleotides read TGTGCCAGCACCCTTTCTGCGGGGGGACGAAGCACCATATATTTT. This chain uses TRBV28 with TRBJ1-3, with D perhaps matching TRBD1 (5 bases). CDR1 MDHEN and CDR2 SYDVKM come from the germline V gene. The germline V and J ends were trimmed by 7 bases and 9 bases, with 22 bases remaining between them. This CDR3 has 15 residues.

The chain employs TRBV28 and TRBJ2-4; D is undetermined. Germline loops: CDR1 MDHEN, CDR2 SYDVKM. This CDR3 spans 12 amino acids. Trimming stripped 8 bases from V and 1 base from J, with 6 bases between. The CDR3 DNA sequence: TGTGCCAGCCTTGGGGCCAAAAACATTCAGTACTTC. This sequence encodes CASLGAKNIQYF.

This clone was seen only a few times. The CDR3 sequence is CASTSNLNTIYF. Here the CDR3 DNA reads TGTGCCAGCACCAGTAACTTAAACACCATATATTTT. The rearrangement uses TRBV28 and TRBJ1-3; no definite D call. The CDR3 loop spans 12 amino acids. The V end lost 7 bases, the J end lost 6 bases, and 10 bases lay between the germline ends. Germline V lookup: CDR1 MDHEN, CDR2 SYDVKM.

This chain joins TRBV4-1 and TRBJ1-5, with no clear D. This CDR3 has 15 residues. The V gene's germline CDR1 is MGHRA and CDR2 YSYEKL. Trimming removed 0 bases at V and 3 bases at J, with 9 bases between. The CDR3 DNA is TGCGCCAGCAGCCAAGAAGGGTCTAACAATCAGCCCCAGCATTTT. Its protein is CASSQEGSNNQPQHF.

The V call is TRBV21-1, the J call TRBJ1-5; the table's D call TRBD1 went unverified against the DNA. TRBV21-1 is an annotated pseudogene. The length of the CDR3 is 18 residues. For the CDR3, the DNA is TGTGCCAGCAGGTCAGGGGGGCAAGGCTGCTATAGCAATCAGCCCCAGCATTTT. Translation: CASRSGGQGCYSNQPQHF.

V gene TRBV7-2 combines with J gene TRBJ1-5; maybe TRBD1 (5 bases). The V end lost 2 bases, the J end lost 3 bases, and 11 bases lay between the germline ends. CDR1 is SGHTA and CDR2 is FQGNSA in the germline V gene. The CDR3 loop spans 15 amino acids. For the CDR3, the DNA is TGTGCCAGCAGCTTATTGGGACGGAACAATCAGCCCCAGCATTTT. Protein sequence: CASSLLGRNNQPQHF.

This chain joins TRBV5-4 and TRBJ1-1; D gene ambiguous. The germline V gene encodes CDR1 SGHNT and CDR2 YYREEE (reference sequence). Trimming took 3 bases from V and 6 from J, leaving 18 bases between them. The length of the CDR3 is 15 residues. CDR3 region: CASSSPKTGSSEAFF. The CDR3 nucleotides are TGTGCCAGCAGCTCGCCCAAGACGGGATCCTCTGAAGCTTTCTTT.

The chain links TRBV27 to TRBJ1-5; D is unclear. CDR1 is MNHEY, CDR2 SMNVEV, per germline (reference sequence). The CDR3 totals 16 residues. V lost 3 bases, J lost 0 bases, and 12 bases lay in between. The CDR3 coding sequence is TGTGCCAGCAGTTTGGCGGGAGCGTATAGCAATCAGCCCCAGCATTTT. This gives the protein CASSLAGAYSNQPQHF.

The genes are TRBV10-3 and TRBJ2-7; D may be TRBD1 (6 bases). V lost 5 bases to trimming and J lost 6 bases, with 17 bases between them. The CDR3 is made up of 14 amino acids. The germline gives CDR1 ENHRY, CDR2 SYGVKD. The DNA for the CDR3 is TGTGCCATCAGTCTAGACAGGTTTAGGGCCGAGCAGTACTTC. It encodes CAISLDRFRAEQYF.

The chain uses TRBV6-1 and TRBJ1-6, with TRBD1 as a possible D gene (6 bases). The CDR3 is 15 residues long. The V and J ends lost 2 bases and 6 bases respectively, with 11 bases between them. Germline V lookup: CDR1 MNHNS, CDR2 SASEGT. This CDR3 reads CASSESTGFNSPLHF. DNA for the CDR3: TGTGCCAGCAGTGAAAGTACAGGGTTTAATTCACCCCTCCACTTT.